This T cell receptor beta chain is from a study of blood T cell repertoires in COVID-19. In the study overall: T cells, B-cell-depleted T cells, or PBMCs provided the cDNA or gDNA that served as material.

Germline loops: CDR1 MNHEY, CDR2 SVGEGT. This CDR3 contains 16 residues. V was trimmed by 4 bases and J by 1 base, leaving 15 bases between them. In the authors' methods: How many nucleated cells were present was estimated from reference gene primer amplification. Produced via immunoSEQ multiplex PCR; TCRdb's table is partial and in-frame only. That table supplies the V and J calls and clone size; D and trimming were determined from the DNA. The repertoire holds 150,000 or so clones, with 65% to 90% as singletons. Sequencing used peripheral blood. The chain has TRBV6-2 or TRBV6-3 and TRBJ2-3; weak D call: TRBD2 (5 bases). The sequence was collected from a woman between 55 and 75 years old with COVID-19, enrolled during active disease. The CDR3 here is CASSSPRVFRTDTQYF. The CDR3 region has the DNA TGTGCCAGCAGTTCCCCGCGGGTCTTTCGCACAGATACGCAGTATTTT.